This T cell receptor (beta chain) derives from a study of cytomegalovirus exposure and HLA in healthy donors. On the study more broadly: The Caucasian-associated ancestry cluster contained about 80% of the approximately 400 genotyped donors.

Findings and caveats of the study: Overall, approximately 180 TCR beta chains were annotated as cytomegalovirus-associated. TCR sequences were mostly rare, though some public TCRs occurred in many donors.

The V gene lost 0 bases and the J gene lost 0 bases, with 15 bases spanning the gap. The CDR3 loop spans 19 amino acids. Germline loops: CDR1 LGHNA, CDR2 YNFKEQ. 60 Vbeta and 13 Jbeta primers were used in PCR. The table came from immunoSEQ multiplex PCR; TCRdb's copy has only in-frame clones and leaves some out. The sample lists 90,000 to 110,000 clones; 75% to 90% were seen once. This clone was seen more than once but under ten times. Its antigen is as yet unknown. The source material was PBMCs. V is TRBV4-2 and J is TRBJ2-6, with a tentative D call TRBD1 (5 bases). This TCR derives from a man aged 25-40 years in good health and CMV-seropositive. The CDR3 loop is CASSQDIPAQGSGANVLTF. DNA of the CDR3: TGTGCCAGCAGCCAAGATATCCCCGCGCAGGGCTCTGGGGCCAACGTCCTGACTTTC.